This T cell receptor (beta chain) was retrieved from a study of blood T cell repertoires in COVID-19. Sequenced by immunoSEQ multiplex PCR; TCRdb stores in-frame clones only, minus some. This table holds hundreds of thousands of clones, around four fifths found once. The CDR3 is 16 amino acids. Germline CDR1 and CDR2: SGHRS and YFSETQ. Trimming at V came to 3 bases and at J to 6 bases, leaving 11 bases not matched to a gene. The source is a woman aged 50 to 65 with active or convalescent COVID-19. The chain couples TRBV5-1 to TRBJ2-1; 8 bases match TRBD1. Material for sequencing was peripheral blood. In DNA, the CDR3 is TGCGCCAGCAGCTCTCAGACAGGGGTGTTTTTCAATGAGCAGTTCTTC. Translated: CASSSQTGVFFNEQFF.